This TCR beta chain emerged from a study of shared clonotypes between healthy human individuals. Study findings and constraints: Roughly 5% of naive CD4 clonotypes were shared across a handful of donors.

V was trimmed by 5 bases and J by 6 bases, leaving 16 bases between them. Per germline, CDR1 MNHEY and CDR2 SVGAGI. This CDR3 comprises 14 residues. This clone appeared once. Its antigen is unknown. Sequenced by immunoSEQ multiplex PCR; TCRdb stores in-frame clones only, minus some. The table includes 2 million to 2.5 million clones, around 95% detected once. Donors included only healthy HIV-negative adults lacking recent acute infections or vaccinations. The genes are TRBV6-5 and TRBJ1-1, with D perhaps matching TRBD1 (6 bases). Material for sequencing was naive CD4+ T cells sorted from blood. Subset indicated: CD45RA+ positively selected. This TCR was recovered from a man between 18 and 29 years old in good health. CDR3 loop: CASSETGMRSEAFF. CDR3 sequence (DNA): TGTGCCAGCAGTGAAACAGGGATGAGGTCTGAAGCTTTCTTT.